Listed below are T cell receptor beta chains from one sample, sequenced in a study of identical twins. TCRdb re-called the 5' RACE reads through MiXCR, storing one row per CDR3 protein. The table lists around 230,000 distinct CDR3 sequences, approximately 7.1% of them singletons, with about 14% in the top ten. This sample also belongs to another study, concerning T cells expressing NK-cell markers.

The sample comprised CD8+ T cells sorted from blood. These receptors were taken from a woman in her late teens or twenties in good health. Each CDR3 is given with its conserved first and last residue. A D gene is named only where the DNA matches it firmly. Size tells how often a clone was seen (once, few, many) or the class of an expanded clone, and some rows leave it out.

len,d_gene,j_gene,abundance,v_gene,CDR3aa,CDR3nt
20,.,TRBJ2-6,few,TRBV12-5,CASGLWPPFRAPSGANVLTF,TGTGCTAGTGGTTTGTGGCCCCCGTTCAGGGCTCCCTCTGGGGCCAACGTCCTGACTTTC
13,.,TRBJ1-2,many,TRBV20-1,CSAPDSASYGYTF,TGCAGTGCGCCAGACTCAGCCTCGTATGGCTACACCTTC
11,.,TRBJ1-6,few,TRBV12-3/TRBV12-4,CASTMGGPLHF,TGTGCCAGCACCATGGGGGGGCCCCTCCACTTT
17,TRBD1,TRBJ1-2,few,TRBV27,CASSHLGSPGGSGGYTF,TGTGCCAGCAGCCATTTAGGATCGCCAGGGGGGTCAGGTGGCTACACCTTC
13,.,TRBJ2-7,few,TRBV7-9,CASSPSRALEQYF,TGTGCCAGCAGCCCGTCCAGGGCTCTGGAGCAGTACTTC
17,.,TRBJ2-5,many,TRBV5-1,CASSSPEDRSVQETQYF,TGCGCCAGCAGCTCACCCGAAGACAGGAGTGTACAAGAGACCCAGTACTTC
15,.,TRBJ2-1,many,TRBV3-1,CASSQETAPYNEQFF,TGTGCCAGCAGCCAAGAGACGGCACCTTACAATGAGCAGTTCTTC
15,TRBD2,TRBJ2-3,few,TRBV30,CAWSVPSGGTDTQYF,TGTGCCTGGAGTGTACCTAGCGGAGGCACAGATACGCAGTATTTT
12,.,TRBJ1-6,few,TRBV12-3/TRBV12-4,CASGGDASPLHF,TGTGCCAGCGGGGGGGATGCTTCACCCCTCCACTTT
15,TRBD1,TRBJ1-2,.,TRBV3-1,CASSQDIAGGYGYTF,TGTGCCAGCAGCCAAGATATAGCAGGGGGGTATGGCTACACCTTC
17,TRBD2,TRBJ2-1,.,TRBV12-3/TRBV12-4,CASSNEGLAGGPGEQFF,TGTGCCAGCAGTAATGAGGGACTAGCGGGAGGGCCGGGTGAGCAGTTCTTC
13,TRBD2,TRBJ2-1,few,TRBV9,CASSDQYPGLAGF,TGTGCCAGCAGCGACCAGTATCCGGGACTAGCGGGGTTC
15,.,TRBJ1-3,few,TRBV24-1,CATSEEGSGGNTIYF,TGTGCCACCAGTGAGGAAGGTAGCGGAGGAAACACCATATATTTT
14,.,TRBJ1-2,many,TRBV4-3,CASSQELQNYGYTF,TGCGCCAGCAGCCAAGAGCTCCAGAACTATGGCTACACCTTC
14,.,TRBJ1-2,few,TRBV5-1,CASSLDLSSHGYTF,TGCGCCAGCAGCTTGGACTTGAGCTCACATGGCTACACCTTC
14,.,TRBJ2-6,.,TRBV3-1,CASSQGQGANVLTF,TGTGCCAGCAGCCAAGGTCAAGGGGCCAACGTCCTGACTTTC
15,TRBD1,TRBJ2-2,.,TRBV7-9,CASSLGTDRTGELFF,TGTGCCAGCAGCCTCGGGACAGATCGGACCGGGGAGCTGTTTTTT
14,.,TRBJ1-1,.,TRBV3-1,CASSQSAENTEAFF,TGTGCCAGCAGCCAGTCTGCTGAGAACACTGAAGCTTTCTTT
15,TRBD2,TRBJ2-5,few,TRBV20-1,CSATFGGGRQETQYF,TGCAGTGCCACCTTCGGGGGGGGGCGTCAAGAGACCCAGTACTTC
14,.,TRBJ1-1,.,TRBV9,CASSVVVAGTEAFF,TGTGCCAGCAGCGTAGTAGTGGCGGGGACTGAAGCTTTCTTT
13,.,TRBJ2-2,.,TRBV12-5,CASGLPITGELFF,TGTGCTAGTGGTTTGCCAATCACCGGGGAGCTGTTTTTT
15,.,TRBJ1-1,few,TRBV4-3,CASSQDNGMNTEAFF,TGCGCCAGCAGCCAAGATAACGGAATGAACACTGAAGCTTTCTTT
12,TRBD1,TRBJ1-2,many,TRBV12-3/TRBV12-4,CASGTGNYGYTF,TGTGCCAGCGGGACAGGGAACTATGGCTACACCTTC
13,.,TRBJ2-7,many,TRBV27,CASSETGSYEQYF,TGTGCCAGCAGCGAAACAGGGTCGTACGAGCAGTACTTC
15,.,TRBJ2-7,few,TRBV5-6,CASSFGSGSSIEQYF,TGTGCCAGCAGCTTTGGCAGCGGCTCTTCGATCGAGCAGTACTTC
14,.,TRBJ1-5,.,TRBV18,CASSRVRPNQPQHF,TGTGCCAGCTCACGAGTACGGCCAAATCAGCCCCAGCATTTT
15,.,TRBJ2-3,few,TRBV10-3,CAISHPTGGTDTQYF,TGTGCCATCAGCCACCCAACGGGGGGCACAGATACGCAGTATTTT
14,.,TRBJ1-1,few,TRBV27,CASSSHGGDTEAFF,TGTGCCAGCAGTTCCCACGGAGGGGACACTGAAGCTTTCTTT
16,TRBD1,TRBJ2-7,many,TRBV7-9,CASSGSGTGVSYEQYF,TGTGCCAGCAGCGGCTCCGGGACAGGGGTTTCATACGAGCAGTACTTC
14,TRBD2,TRBJ2-7,few,TRBV11-3,CASSPGTSIYEQYF,TGTGCCAGCAGCCCCGGGACTAGCATTTACGAGCAGTACTTC
17,TRBD2,TRBJ2-1,.,TRBV6-1,CASSHPPGLAGGSEQFF,TGTGCCAGCAGCCATCCTCCGGGACTAGCGGGGGGGAGTGAGCAGTTCTTC
13,.,TRBJ2-4,.,TRBV20-1,CSARVPNKNIQYF,TGCAGTGCTAGAGTTCCCAACAAAAACATTCAGTACTTC
14,.,TRBJ2-2,many,TRBV29-1,CSVAPRSNTGELFF,TGCAGCGTTGCTCCCCGCTCGAACACCGGGGAGCTGTTTTTT
15,TRBD1,TRBJ2-1,few,TRBV18,CASSPTGGARNEQFF,TGTGCCAGCTCACCGACAGGGGGCGCGAGAAATGAGCAGTTCTTC
15,.,TRBJ1-1,many,TRBV29-1,CSVDATQGADTEAFF,TGCAGCGTTGATGCTACGCAGGGTGCCGACACTGAAGCTTTCTTT
13,.,TRBJ2-1,many,TRBV10-3,CASGRGQNNEQFF,TGTGCCTCCGGTCGGGGCCAGAACAATGAGCAGTTCTTC
14,TRBD2,TRBJ2-7,.,TRBV20-1,CSAMSVAGGYEQYF,TGCAGTGCCATGTCGGTAGCGGGGGGCTACGAGCAGTACTTC